This T cell receptor beta chain came from a study of T cells in narcolepsy. Findings and caveats of the study: Autoreactive clonotypes reportedly recurred in blood of same and different patients, not controls.

The CDR3 is made up of 16 amino acids. Germline V CDR1 and CDR2: SGDLS, YYNGEE. Unmatched junction bases numbered 9, after V lost 4 bases and J lost 0 bases. TCRdb's copy holds only in-frame clones and misses some; the assay was immunoSEQ multiplex PCR. The sample consists of 25,000 to 35,000 clones, 79% of them appearing once. In regard to this clone: The antigen remains undetermined.

The TCR was taken from a human donor in good health. V gene TRBV9 combines with J gene TRBJ1-1; 7 nucleotides line up with TRBD1. The sequenced sample was memory (CD45RA-) CD4+ T cells from blood. This CDR3 is CASSIGTVGMNTEAFF. CDR3 sequence (DNA): TGTGCCAGCAGCATCGGGACAGTGGGCATGAACACTGAAGCTTTCTTT.